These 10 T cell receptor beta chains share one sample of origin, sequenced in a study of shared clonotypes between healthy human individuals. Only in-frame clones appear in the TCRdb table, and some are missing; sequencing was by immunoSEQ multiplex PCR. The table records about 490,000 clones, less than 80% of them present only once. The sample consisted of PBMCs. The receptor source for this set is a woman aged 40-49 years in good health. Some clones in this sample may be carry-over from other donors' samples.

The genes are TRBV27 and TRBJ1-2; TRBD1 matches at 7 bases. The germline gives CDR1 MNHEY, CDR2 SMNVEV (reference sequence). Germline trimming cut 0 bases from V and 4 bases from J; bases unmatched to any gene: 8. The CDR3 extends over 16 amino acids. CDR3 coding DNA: TGTGCCAGCAGTTTATCGAGGACAGGCAGACCCTATGGCTACACCTTC. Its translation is CASSLSRTGRPYGYTF.

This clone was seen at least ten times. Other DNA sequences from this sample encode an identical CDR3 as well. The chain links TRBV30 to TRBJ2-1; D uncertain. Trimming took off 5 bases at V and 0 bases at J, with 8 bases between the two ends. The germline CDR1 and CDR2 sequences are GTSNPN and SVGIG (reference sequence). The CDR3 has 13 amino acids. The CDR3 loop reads CAWDPSSYNEQFF. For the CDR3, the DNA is TGTGCCTGGGACCCTAGCTCCTACAATGAGCAGTTCTTC.

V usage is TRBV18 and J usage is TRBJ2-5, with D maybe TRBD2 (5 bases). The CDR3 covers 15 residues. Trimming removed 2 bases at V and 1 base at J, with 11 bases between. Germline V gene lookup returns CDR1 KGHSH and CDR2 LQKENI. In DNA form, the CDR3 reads TGTGCCAGCTCACCAGGGTCGGGAACCCAAGAGACCCAGTACTTC. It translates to CASSPGSGTQETQYF.

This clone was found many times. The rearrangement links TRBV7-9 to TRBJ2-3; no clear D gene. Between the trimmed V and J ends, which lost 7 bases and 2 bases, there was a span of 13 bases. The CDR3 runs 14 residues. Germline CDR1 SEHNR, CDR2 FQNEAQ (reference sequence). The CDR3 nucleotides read TGTGCCAGCACCCTAGAAGGCCTCACAGATACGCAGTATTTT. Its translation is CASTLEGLTDTQYF.

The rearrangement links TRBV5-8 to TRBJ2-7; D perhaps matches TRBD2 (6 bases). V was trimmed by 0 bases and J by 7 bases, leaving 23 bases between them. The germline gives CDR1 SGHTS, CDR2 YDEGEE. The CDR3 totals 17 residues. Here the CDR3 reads CASSLGREPRFHEEQYF. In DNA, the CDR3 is TGTGCCAGCAGCTTGGGCCGGGAGCCCCGTTTTCACGAGGAGCAGTACTTC.

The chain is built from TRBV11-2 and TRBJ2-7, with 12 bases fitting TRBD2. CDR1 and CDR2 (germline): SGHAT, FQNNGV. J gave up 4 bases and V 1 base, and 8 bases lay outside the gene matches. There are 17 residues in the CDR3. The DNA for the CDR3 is TGTGCCAGCAGCTTAGGAGAGACTAGCGGGAGTGGTTACGAGCAGTACTTC. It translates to CASSLGETSGSGYEQYF.

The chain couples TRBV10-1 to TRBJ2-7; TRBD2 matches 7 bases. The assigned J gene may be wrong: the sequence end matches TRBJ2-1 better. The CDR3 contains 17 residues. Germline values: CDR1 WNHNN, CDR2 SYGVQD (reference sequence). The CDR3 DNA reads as TGCGCCAGCAGCCAAGTCGGGGCTAGCGGAACCTACAATGAGCAGTTCTTC. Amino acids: CASSQVGASGTYNEQFF.

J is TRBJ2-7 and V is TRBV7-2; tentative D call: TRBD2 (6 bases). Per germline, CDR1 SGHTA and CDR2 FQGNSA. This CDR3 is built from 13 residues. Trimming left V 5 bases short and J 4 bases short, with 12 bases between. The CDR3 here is CASSPGSGYEQYF. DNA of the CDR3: TGTGCCAGCAGCCCGGGTAGCGGTTACGAGCAGTACTTC.

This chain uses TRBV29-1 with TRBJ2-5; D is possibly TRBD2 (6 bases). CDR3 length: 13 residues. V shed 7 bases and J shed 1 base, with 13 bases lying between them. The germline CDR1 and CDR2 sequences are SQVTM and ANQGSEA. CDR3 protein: CSGGGPVQETQYF. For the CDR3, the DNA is TGCAGCGGTGGAGGGCCAGTCCAAGAGACCCAGTACTTC. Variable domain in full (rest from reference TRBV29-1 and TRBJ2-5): SAVISQKPSRDICQRGTSLTIQCQVDSQVTMMFWYRQQPGQSLTLIATANQGSEATYESGFVIDKFPISRPNLTFSTLTVSNMSPEDSSIYLCSGGGPVQETQYFGPGTRLLVL.

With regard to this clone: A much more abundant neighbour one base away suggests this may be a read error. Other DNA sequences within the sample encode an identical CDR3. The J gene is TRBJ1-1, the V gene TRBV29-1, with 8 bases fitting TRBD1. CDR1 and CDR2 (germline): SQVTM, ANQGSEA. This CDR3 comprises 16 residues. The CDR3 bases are TGCAGCGTTGCCCCTTTTTCACGACAGGGGAACACTGAAGCCTTCTTT. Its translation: CSVAPFSRQGNTEAFF.